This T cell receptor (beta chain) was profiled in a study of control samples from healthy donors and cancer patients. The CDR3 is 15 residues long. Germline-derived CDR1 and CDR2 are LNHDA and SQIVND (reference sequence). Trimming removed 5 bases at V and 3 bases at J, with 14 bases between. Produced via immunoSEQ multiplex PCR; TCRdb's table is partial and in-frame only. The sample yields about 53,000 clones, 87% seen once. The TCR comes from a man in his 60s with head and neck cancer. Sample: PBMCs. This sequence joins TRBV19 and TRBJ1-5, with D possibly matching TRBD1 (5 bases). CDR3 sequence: CASSGWGGTNQPQHF. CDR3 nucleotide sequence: TGTGCCAGTAGTGGGTGGGGGGGGACCAATCAGCCCCAGCATTTT.